Following are 29 T cell receptor beta chains from one sample sequenced in a study of blood T cell repertoires in COVID-19. Libraries were prepared by immunoSEQ multiplex PCR; TCRdb keeps only in-frame clonotypes and omits some of them. The table includes some 74,000 clones, 90% to 95% detected once. The sample comprised peripheral blood. The origin of the receptors is a man between 50 and 59 years old with COVID-19, enrolled during active disease.

V gene TRBV28 combines with J gene TRBJ2-3; D is possibly TRBD2 (6 bases). Between the trimmed V and J ends, which lost 8 bases and 6 bases, there was a span of 12 bases. The CDR3 consists of 12 residues. CDR1 MDHEN and CDR2 SYDVKM come from the germline V gene. The CDR3 spells CASRESRDTQYF. Written as DNA, the CDR3 is TGTGCCAGCCGGGAGAGTCGTGATACGCAGTATTTT. The whole variable domain, filled in from reference TRBV28 and TRBJ2-3, reads DVKVTQSSRYLVKRTGEKVFLECVQDMDHENMFWYRQDPGLGLRLIYFSYDVKMKEKGDIPEGYSVSREKKERFSLILESASTNQTSMYLCASRESRDTQYFGPGTRLTVL.

The V call is TRBV7-3, the J call TRBJ2-7; TRBD1 might be the D (6 bases). Germline CDR1 and CDR2: SGHTA and FQGTGA. This CDR3 has 11 amino acids. Between the trimmed V and J ends, which lost 5 bases and 6 bases, there was a span of 8 bases. The CDR3 protein is CASSQGGEQYF. Here the CDR3 DNA reads TGTGCCAGCAGCCAAGGGGGCGAGCAGTACTTC.

The chain recombines TRBV5-8 with TRBJ2-6; 9 nucleotides agree with TRBD1. V was pared by 5 bases and J by 1 base, with 4 bases of the junction left unmatched. The CDR3 has 16 residues. The V gene's germline CDR1 is SGHTS and CDR2 YDEGEE. In DNA form, the CDR3 reads TGTGCCAGCAGGACAGGGGGGATTTCTGGGGCCAACGTCCTGACTTTC. This encodes CASRTGGISGANVLTF.

The count of this clone is one. The rearrangement uses TRBV5-4 and TRBJ2-3, with 13 positions matching TRBD2. CDR3 length: 16 residues. After removal of 3 bases from V and 3 bases from J, the junction contained 4 bases not matched to a gene. Germline-derived CDR1 and CDR2 are SGHNT and YYREEE (reference sequence). CDR3 residues: CASSWTSGSGTDTQYF. The DNA of the CDR3 is TGTGCCAGCAGCTGGACTAGCGGGAGCGGGACAGATACGCAGTATTTT.

This sequence joins TRBV5-1 and TRBJ2-3; TRBD2 matches at 9 bases. J gave up 6 bases and V 0 bases, and 11 bases lay outside the gene matches. The CDR3 covers 17 residues. CDR1 and CDR2 from the germline V gene are SGHRS and YFSETQ. CDR3: CASSLVIAGGPGDTQYF. In DNA form, the CDR3 reads TGCGCCAGCAGCTTGGTTATCGCGGGAGGGCCAGGGGATACGCAGTATTTT.

This clone came up once. V and J are TRBV2 and TRBJ2-7, with unresolved D. The ends were cut back, 2 bases at V and 3 bases at J, with 8 bases in the middle. The germline CDR1 and CDR2 sequences are SNHLY and FYNNEI. The length of the CDR3 is 13 residues. The CDR3 nucleotides are TGTGCCAGCAGTGAATCAGGCTTCTACGAGCAGTACTTC. Translating it yields CASSESGFYEQYF.

This clone was seen just once. The chain recombines TRBV5-1 with TRBJ2-2; possibly TRBD1 for D (6 bases). V was clipped by 2 bases and J by 8 bases, with 13 bases between them. Germline CDR1 is SGHRS and CDR2 is YFSETQ. This CDR3 has 14 amino acids. CDR3 DNA sequence: TGCGCCAGCAGCTTACCGCAGGGGTCTGGGGAGCTGTTTTTT. This encodes CASSLPQGSGELFF.

The chain recombines TRBV28 with TRBJ2-7; 10 bases fit TRBD2. The CDR3 loop spans 14 amino acids. CDR1 and CDR2 (germline): MDHEN, SYDVKM. With V trimmed by 8 bases and J by 4 bases, 8 bases remained unmatched. CDR3 sequence (DNA): TGTGCCAGCCAAAGAGCGGGAGGGCCTTACGAGCAGTACTTC. Translated: CASQRAGGPYEQYF.

The chain joins TRBV30 to TRBJ2-5, with D perhaps TRBD2 (5 bases). This CDR3 has 16 residues. V lost 3 bases, J lost 0 bases, and 17 bases lay in between. Germline V lookup: CDR1 GTSNPN, CDR2 SVGIG (reference sequence). CDR3 residues: CAWRSPSGSYQETQYF. CDR3 nucleotide sequence: TGTGCCTGGAGGTCCCCGAGCGGCTCCTACCAAGAGACCCAGTACTTC.

The chain has TRBV9 and TRBJ1-2, with D tentatively TRBD1 (6 bases). The V gene lost 0 bases and the J gene lost 5 bases, with 8 bases spanning the gap. The CDR3 runs to 13 residues. From germline, CDR1 is SGDLS and CDR2 YYNGEE. CDR3 sequence (DNA): TGTGCCAGCAGCGTAGGAACAGGGTATGGCTACACCTTC. Protein: CASSVGTGYGYTF.

The rearrangement joins TRBV5-4 to TRBJ2-4; D is possibly TRBD1 (5 bases). Per germline, CDR1 SGHNT and CDR2 YYREEE (reference sequence). CDR3 length equals 17 residues. V was clipped by 0 bases and J by 0 bases, with 13 bases between them. The CDR3, as DNA: TGTGCCAGCAGCTTGGACACCAGGGCTCTAGCCAAAAACATTCAGTACTTC. It codes for CASSLDTRALAKNIQYF. Complete variable domain (other parts from reference TRBV5-4 and TRBJ2-4): ETGVTQSPTHLIKTRGQQVTLRCSSQSGHNTVSWYQQALGQGPQFIFQYYREEENGRGNFPPRFSGLQFPNYSSELNVNALELDDSALYLCASSLDTRALAKNIQYFGAGTRLSVL.

The chain combines TRBV3-1 (or the pseudogene TRBV3-2) with TRBJ2-3, with 11 bases aligning to TRBD2. Germline values: CDR1 LGHDT, CDR2 YNNKEL (reference sequence). The trim removed 6 bases at V and 8 bases at J, leaving 10 bases unmatched. The length of the CDR3 is 15 residues. CDR3 region: CASRPTSGRGTTQYF. In DNA, the CDR3 is TGTGCCAGCAGGCCTACTAGCGGGAGAGGAACTACGCAGTATTTT.

V and J are TRBV15 and TRBJ1-3; D gene ambiguous. This CDR3 region has 15 residues. Trimming took 0 bases from V and 4 from J, leaving 10 bases between them. Germline-derived CDR1 and CDR2 are LNHNV and YYDKDF (reference sequence). The CDR3 loop reads CATSRDRGRGNTIYF. Here the CDR3 DNA reads TGTGCCACCAGCAGAGATAGAGGGAGGGGAAACACCATATATTTT.

This clone was observed a single time. This chain joins TRBV5-1 and TRBJ1-5, with D unclear. The ends were cut back, 0 bases at V and 4 bases at J, with 5 bases in the middle. The CDR3 loop spans 13 amino acids. CDR1 and CDR2 from the germline V gene are SGHRS and YFSETQ. The CDR3 DNA reads as TGCGCCAGCAGCTTGGGAGAAAATCAGCCCCAGCATTTT. This sequence encodes CASSLGENQPQHF.

In its sample, this clone was seen once. The J gene is TRBJ1-1, the V gene TRBV27, with 11 bases identical to TRBD1. This CDR3 comprises 15 residues. Germline loops: CDR1 MNHEY, CDR2 SMNVEV (reference sequence). Unmatched junction bases numbered 3, after V lost 5 bases and J lost 1 base. CDR3 sequence reads: CASSRGTGGNTEAFF. For the CDR3, the DNA is TGTGCCAGCAGTCGGGGGACAGGGGGGAACACTGAAGCTTTCTTT.

The J gene is TRBJ2-7, the V gene TRBV2; TRBD2 agrees at 8 bases. The germline V gene has CDR1 SNHLY and CDR2 FYNNEI. This CDR3 is 15 amino acids long. V lost 0 bases, J lost 3 bases, and 4 bases stayed unmatched. As DNA, the CDR3 is TGTGCCAGCAGTGAAGCTAGCGGGGAATACTACGAGCAGTACGTC. Translated: CASSEASGEYYEQYV.

The gene calls are TRBV27 and TRBJ2-7, with D perhaps matching TRBD1 (8 bases). Trimming shortened V by 4 bases and J by 0 bases, and 13 bases separated the two germline ends. In germline, CDR1 is MNHEY, CDR2 SMNVEV (reference sequence). The length of the CDR3 is 15 residues. DNA of the CDR3: TGTGCCAGCAGTTCACAGGGGGGGGGCTCCTACGAGCAGTACTTC. The encoded protein is CASSSQGGGSYEQYF.

The V call is TRBV6-5, the J call TRBJ2-7; maybe TRBD2 (5 bases). This CDR3 spans 14 amino acids. Germline V gene sequence: CDR1 MNHEY, CDR2 SVGAGI. Trimming shortened V by 6 bases and J by 7 bases, and 19 bases separated the two germline ends. The CDR3 spells CASSPGISNGEQYF. CDR3 nucleotides: TGTGCCAGCAGCCCCGGGATCAGTAACGGAGAGCAGTACTTC.

The chain uses TRBV29-1 and TRBJ2-2, with a possible D match to TRBD2 (5 bases). This CDR3 has 14 amino acids. V lost 4 bases to trimming and J lost 4 bases, with 13 bases between them. Germline CDR1 SQVTM, CDR2 ANQGSEA. For the CDR3, the DNA is TGCAGCGTTGTCTTTCGGGCGGGCACCGGGGAGCTGTTTTTT. Amino acid sequence: CSVVFRAGTGELFF.

The V and J genes are TRBV19 and TRBJ2-5; D is perhaps TRBD1 (6 bases). The CDR3 length is 13 residues. V lost 6 bases and J 5 bases, leaving 13 bases between the germline ends. Germline V gives CDR1 LNHDA, CDR2 SQIVND (reference sequence). CDR3 sequence: CASSTGSQETQYF. CDR3 nucleotides: TGTGCCAGTAGCACAGGGAGTCAGGAGACCCAGTACTTC.

This clone has just one count. DNA of the CDR3: TGTGCCAGCAGCTTGGTTGAGGCGAGGGAGCAGTACGTC. Its protein product is CASSLVEAREQYV. The chain joins TRBV5-6 to TRBJ2-7; D is uncertain. V lost 0 bases and J 7 bases, leaving 11 bases between the germline ends. CDR1 is SGHDT and CDR2 is YYEEEE in the germline V gene. The CDR3 contains 13 residues.

The chain recombines TRBV3-1 (or the pseudogene TRBV3-2) with TRBJ1-3, with a weak D call TRBD1 (6 bases). Trimming pared 0 bases from V and 2 bases from J, leaving 8 bases between. The CDR3 extends over 15 amino acids. Germline V lookup: CDR1 LGHDT, CDR2 YNNKEL (reference sequence). In DNA, the CDR3 is TGTGCCAGCAGCCAAGATTCAGGGGCTGGAAACACCATATATTTT. It encodes CASSQDSGAGNTIYF.

The chain carries TRBV6-4 and TRBJ1-2, with 10 bases fitting TRBD1. The germline gives CDR1 MRHNA, CDR2 SNTAGT. The CDR3 has 13 residues. Losses at the gene ends were 6 bases for V and 8 bases for J; bases not matched to a gene: 6. The CDR3 sequence: CASRGQGGRGYTF. The CDR3 DNA follows: TGTGCCAGCAGAGGACAGGGGGGTCGGGGCTACACCTTC.

The rearrangement uses TRBV19 and TRBJ2-1, with 8 bases aligning to TRBD1. The CDR3 consists of 19 residues. The germline V gene encodes CDR1 LNHDA and CDR2 SQIVND (reference sequence). V trimming: 0 bases; J trimming: 0 bases; junction bases outside the gene matches: 10. CDR3 bases: TGTGCCAGTAGTATAGAAACGCTACAGGGGGTAGGCTCCTACAATGAGCAGTTCTTC. This codes for CASSIETLQGVGSYNEQFF.

The chain combines TRBV28 with TRBJ2-7, with 9 positions matching TRBD1. V lost 6 bases to trimming and J lost 6 bases; unmatched junction nucleotides: 9. The CDR3 has 14 amino acids. Germline V gene data show CDR1 as MDHEN and CDR2 as SYDVKM. The CDR3: CASREQGALGEQYF. CDR3 DNA: TGTGCCAGCAGGGAACAGGGGGCTTTAGGCGAGCAGTACTTC.

The genes are TRBV28 and TRBJ2-1, with TRBD2 matching 7 bases. The CDR3 is 14 amino acids. V was clipped by 6 bases and J by 2 bases; unmatched bases: 4. Germline-derived CDR1 and CDR2 are MDHEN and SYDVKM. The CDR3 sequence: CASRTSIAYNEQFF. The CDR3 DNA is TGTGCCAGCAGGACTAGCATTGCCTACAATGAGCAGTTCTTC.

The gene calls are TRBV23-1 and TRBJ2-3; perhaps TRBD2 as D (7 bases). TRBV23-1 is flagged as an ORF with uncertain function. Deletions cut 0 bases from V and 1 base from J, with 14 bases between. The CDR3 is made up of 17 amino acids. DNA of the CDR3: TGCGCCAGCAGTCAATCGGGGGGGCCGCGGGGCACAGATACGCAGTATTTT. It specifies CASSQSGGPRGTDTQYF.

The chain is built from TRBV19 and TRBJ2-1, with 8 bases that match TRBD2. The CDR3 has 14 amino acids. Germline assignment: CDR1 LNHDA and CDR2 SQIVND (reference sequence). V was clipped by 5 bases and J by 4 bases; unmatched bases: 4. CDR3 protein: CASSPSGSYNEQFF. The CDR3 coding sequence is TGTGCCAGTAGTCCTAGCGGGTCTTACAATGAGCAGTTCTTC.

V is TRBV21-1 and J is TRBJ2-2; whether TRBD2, the table's D call, matches the DNA was not checked. TRBV21-1 is designated a pseudogene. This CDR3 is built from 14 residues. CDR3 sequence reads: CASSQTREAGELFF. CDR3 bases: TGTGCCAGCAGCCAAACGCGGGAGGCCGGGGAGCTGTTTTTT.